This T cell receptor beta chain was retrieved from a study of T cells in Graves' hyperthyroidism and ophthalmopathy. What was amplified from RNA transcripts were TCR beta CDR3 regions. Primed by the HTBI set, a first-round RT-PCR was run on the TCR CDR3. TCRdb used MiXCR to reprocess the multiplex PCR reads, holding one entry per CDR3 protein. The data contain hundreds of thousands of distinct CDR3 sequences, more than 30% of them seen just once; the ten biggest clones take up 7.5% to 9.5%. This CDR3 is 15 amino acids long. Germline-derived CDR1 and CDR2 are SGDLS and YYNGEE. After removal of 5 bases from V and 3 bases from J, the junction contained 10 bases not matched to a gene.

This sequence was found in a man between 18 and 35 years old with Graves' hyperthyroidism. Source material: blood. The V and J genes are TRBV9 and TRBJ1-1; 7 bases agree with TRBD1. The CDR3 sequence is CASRRQGGGYTEAFF. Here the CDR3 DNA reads TGTGCCAGCAGACGACAGGGCGGGGGGTACACTGAAGCTTTCTTT.